Included here is one T cell receptor beta chain sequence, with context. What it recognizes is unknown. TCRdb's table, derived via immunoSEQ multiplex PCR, lists solely in-frame clones and lacks some. The table shows roughly 54,000 clones, with about 80% occurring only once. The data stem from a study of a mutant IDH1 vaccine in newly diagnosed glioma. Whole-study context: Vaccination followed radiotherapy alone by 4-6 weeks, or accompanied temozolomide cycles. Before enrollment, patients got radiotherapy alone, temozolomide alone, or mostly the combination. Whole-study results and caveats: Overall, more than 80% of patients had vaccine-induced immune responses. Seemingly, pseudoprogression had no relation to changes in the top peripheral T cell clonotypes.

Time point meaning: week 5, during vaccination. Alongside topical imiquimod, each dose of vaccine comprised 300 ug of mutant IDH1 20-mer peptide. Per the germline V gene, CDR1 is SGHKS and CDR2 is YYEKEE (reference sequence). The CDR3 contains 16 residues. With 2 bases removed from V and 3 bases from J, the gap between germline ends came to 14 bases. The sequences come from PBMCs, collected from a glioma patient whose treatment included an IDH1 peptide vaccine. J is TRBJ2-2 and V is TRBV5-5; D may be TRBD2 (5 bases). This TCR was sampled from a man between 25 and 39 years old with glioma. This CDR3 is CASSFPNGVDTGELFF. The CDR3, as DNA: TGTGCCAGCAGCTTCCCAAACGGGGTGGACACCGGGGAGCTGTTTTTT.